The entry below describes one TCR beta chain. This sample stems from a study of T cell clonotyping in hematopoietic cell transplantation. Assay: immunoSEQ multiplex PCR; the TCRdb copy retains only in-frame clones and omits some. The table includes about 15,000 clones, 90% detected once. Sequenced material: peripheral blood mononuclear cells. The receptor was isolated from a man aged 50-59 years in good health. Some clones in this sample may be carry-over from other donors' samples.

This chain's CDR3 is CASSETFPTDTQYF. The CDR3, as DNA: TGTGCCAGTTCAGAGACCTTCCCCACAGATACGCAGTATTTT. The chain has TRBV19 and TRBJ2-3; D unclear. Germline CDR1 reads LNHDA; CDR2 reads SQIVND (reference sequence). V was cut by 8 bases and J by 2 bases, with 14 bases left in between. This CDR3 comprises 14 residues. The full variable domain, in which reference TRBV19 and TRBJ2-3 provide the parts outside the CDR3, is DGGITQSPKYLFRKEGQNVTLSCEQNLNHDAMYWYRQDPGQGLRLIYYSQIVNDFQKGDIAEGYSVSREKKESFPLTVTSAQKNPTAFYLCASSETFPTDTQYFGPGTRLTVL.